These 30 T cell receptor beta chains share one sample of origin, sequenced in a study of T cells in Graves' hyperthyroidism and ophthalmopathy. Researchers took RNA transcripts and amplified the TCR beta CDR3 regions from them. First-round RT-PCR of the TCR CDR3 relied on the HTBI primer set. One entry per CDR3 protein, called by TCRdb with MiXCR from the multiplex PCR reads. Of hundreds of thousands of distinct CDR3 sequences listed, 11% to 15% are singletons. Source material: blood. The receptors stem from a woman aged 18-29 years with Graves' hyperthyroidism.

The table lists this clonotype with many counts. This chain links TRBV2 with TRBJ2-1; unclear D gene. Germline V CDR1 and CDR2: SNHLY, FYNNEI. Trimming left V 0 bases short and J 3 bases short, with 12 bases between. The CDR3 loop spans 16 amino acids. CDR3: CASSEALSLRYNEQFF. CDR3 coding DNA: TGTGCCAGCAGTGAAGCGCTTAGTCTTCGCTACAATGAGCAGTTCTTC.

In its sample, this clonotype was seen many times. The chain recombines TRBV6-1 with TRBJ1-6, with no clear D. Germline values: CDR1 MNHNS, CDR2 SASEGT. The CDR3 spans 15 residues. V lost 1 base and J lost 7, with 11 bases in between. The CDR3 loop is CASSEGGGGNSPLHF. The CDR3 DNA reads TGTGCCAGCAGTGAAGGCGGAGGTGGCAATTCACCCCTCCACTTT.

This clonotype was recorded at least ten times. V is TRBV18 and J is TRBJ1-5; 8 bases fit TRBD1. The CDR3 is 15 residues long. The V and J ends lost 2 bases and 7 bases, in that order; junction bases with no gene match: 7. Germline V gene data show CDR1 as KGHSH and CDR2 as LQKENI. CDR3 sequence: CASSPDRGQGQPQHF. The CDR3 DNA sequence: TGTGCCAGCTCACCAGACAGGGGACAAGGGCAGCCCCAGCATTTT.

This clonotype was detected a few times. The chain is built from TRBV5-1 and TRBJ1-1, with TRBD1 matching over 7 bases. V was pared by 5 bases and J by 6 bases, with 13 bases of the junction left unmatched. This CDR3 comprises 15 residues. Germline CDR1 is SGHRS and CDR2 is YFSETQ. DNA of the CDR3: TGCGCCAGCAGACGAACGGGACAGAAGAGTCCTGAAGCTTTCTTT. Residues: CASRRTGQKSPEAFF.

The genes are TRBV11-2 and TRBJ1-6; no clear D. This CDR3 is built from 13 residues. Germline lookup yields CDR1 SGHAT and CDR2 FQNNGV. The V gene lost 5 bases and the J gene lost 7 bases, with 9 bases spanning the gap. The CDR3 nucleotides are TGTGCCAGCAGCCCCAAGGTCAATTCACCCCTCCACTTT. This gives the protein CASSPKVNSPLHF.

This clonotype was observed many times. The V gene is TRBV11-2, the J gene TRBJ1-1, with 11 bases aligning to TRBD1. Germline CDR1 reads SGHAT; CDR2 reads FQNNGV. The CDR3 is made up of 12 amino acids. Trimming took 8 bases from V and 4 from J; bases not matched to a gene: 0. This chain's CDR3 is CASGTGGTEAFF. CDR3 nucleotides: TGTGCCAGCGGGACAGGGGGCACTGAAGCTTTCTTT.

CDR3 coding DNA: TGCGCCAGCAGGATCACGACCCTAAGCTCCTACAATGAGCAGTTCTTC. This sequence encodes CASRITTLSSYNEQFF. The J gene is TRBJ2-1, the V gene TRBV4-1; D gene unclear. V lost 6 bases and J lost 0, with 15 bases in between. This CDR3 is 16 amino acids long. Germline assignment: CDR1 MGHRA and CDR2 YSYEKL.

There are many counts of this clonotype. The chain recombines TRBV19 with TRBJ2-5, with D uncertain. CDR1 and CDR2 (germline): LNHDA, SQIVND (reference sequence). The V end was cut by 8 bases, the J end by 4 bases, with 17 bases between. The CDR3 consists of 14 residues. CDR3 protein: CASGVRSLGETQYF. CDR3 coding DNA: TGTGCCAGTGGTGTCCGGTCTTTAGGAGAGACCCAGTACTTC.

This clonotype was seen a handful of times. The genes are TRBV4-3 and TRBJ2-1; 8 bases map to TRBD1. CDR3 length equals 16 residues. Germline-derived CDR1 and CDR2 are LGHNA and YSLEER. The V and J ends lost 4 bases and 2 bases, in that order; junction bases with no gene match: 7. The CDR3 DNA reads as TGCGCCAGCAGCCGAGGACAGGGAGGTCCCTACAATGAGCAGTTCTTC. Protein sequence: CASSRGQGGPYNEQFF.

V usage is TRBV6-2 or TRBV6-3 and J usage is TRBJ2-7, with D perhaps matching TRBD2 (6 bases). The V end lost 10 bases, the J end lost 2 bases, and 12 bases lay between the germline ends. Germline CDR1 and CDR2: MNHEY and SVGEGT. CDR3 length: 12 amino acids. CDR3 loop: CATSEGPYEQYF. CDR3 nucleotide sequence: TGTGCCACTAGCGAGGGCCCCTACGAGCAGTACTTC.

In the case of this clonotype: A much larger clone lies one base from this, so it may be a read error. The chain combines TRBV30 with TRBJ1-1, with D uncertain. CDR3 length: 11 amino acids. CDR1 and CDR2 (germline): GTSNPN, SVGIG (reference sequence). The ends were cut back, 5 bases at V and 7 bases at J, with 11 bases in the middle. The CDR3 region is CAWGTDDEAFF. The CDR3 coding sequence is TGTGCCTGGGGAACGGACGATGAAGCTTTCTTT.

The rearrangement uses TRBV4-1 and TRBJ1-5; D uncertain. Per germline, CDR1 MGHRA and CDR2 YSYEKL. Deletions cut 6 bases from V and 0 bases from J, with 12 bases between. The CDR3 sequence is 15 residues long. This CDR3 reads CASSHQMYSNQPQHF. The CDR3 DNA sequence: TGCGCCAGCAGTCATCAAATGTATAGCAATCAGCCCCAGCATTTT.

This clonotype was counted between two and nine times. The chain has TRBV7-8 and TRBJ2-1, with D possibly being TRBD1 or TRBD2 (6 bases each). The CDR3 sequence is 14 residues long. V lost 5 bases, J lost 6 bases, and 14 bases lay in between. Germline V gene sequence: CDR1 SGHVS, CDR2 FQNEAQ. The CDR3 reads CASSPSGGINEQFF. The CDR3 nucleotides are TGTGCCAGCAGCCCCTCCGGGGGCATCAATGAGCAGTTCTTC.

This clonotype has a handful of counts. This chain links TRBV28 with TRBJ2-3; 12 nucleotides line up with TRBD1. This CDR3 region has 16 residues. V lost 7 bases to trimming and J lost 4 bases; unmatched junction nucleotides: 9. Looked up from germline, CDR1 is MDHEN and CDR2 is SYDVKM. The CDR3 bases are TGTGCCAGCACTCCTAGGGGGACAGGGGGCGCAGATACGCAGTATTTT. It codes for CASTPRGTGGADTQYF.

In this sample, this clonotype turned up once. The V call is TRBV6-2 or TRBV6-3, the J call TRBJ1-5; 8 bases agree with TRBD1. The CDR3 extends over 17 amino acids. Germline CDR1 MNHEY, CDR2 SVGEGT. The V segment lost 4 bases and the J segment 2 bases; nucleotides outside the gene matches: 10. The CDR3: CASSSLDRDEGNQPQHF. The DNA of the CDR3 is TGTGCCAGCAGTTCCCTGGACAGGGACGAAGGCAATCAGCCCCAGCATTTT.

This chain connects TRBV14 to TRBJ2-7, with 10 bases identical to TRBD1. This CDR3 contains 16 residues. With 1 base clipped from V and 6 bases from J, the junction kept 9 bases outside the gene matches. Germline assignment: CDR1 SGHDN and CDR2 FVKESK. The CDR3 sequence is CASSQAGTGDFGEQYF. Written as DNA, the CDR3 is TGTGCCAGCAGCCAAGCCGGGACAGGGGATTTCGGCGAGCAGTACTTC.

This clonotype has just a few counts. V usage is TRBV4-3 and J usage is TRBJ2-7; 8 nucleotides agree with TRBD2. This CDR3 has 17 amino acids. Per the germline V gene, CDR1 is LGHNA and CDR2 is YSLEER. Trimming took 0 bases from V and 2 from J; bases not matched to a gene: 9. In DNA, the CDR3 is TGCGCCAGCAGCCAAGAGTACGGGAGGGCCAGAACCTACGAGCAGTACTTC. Its protein product is CASSQEYGRARTYEQYF.

This clonotype has just a few counts. The chain is built from TRBV20-1 and TRBJ2-7; no reliable D call. The germline V gene encodes CDR1 DFQATT and CDR2 SNEGSKA (reference sequence). CDR3 size: 15 residues. V was pared by 1 base and J by 0 bases, with 13 bases between. This CDR3 reads CSARVRTYNSYEQYF. CDR3 nucleotides: TGCAGTGCTAGAGTCCGGACGTACAACTCCTACGAGCAGTACTTC.

V usage is TRBV4-1 and J usage is TRBJ2-3; D assignment may be TRBD1 or TRBD2 (5 bases each). The CDR3 has 15 amino acids. V shed 4 bases and J shed 5 bases, with 16 bases lying between them. Germline CDR1 reads MGHRA; CDR2 reads YSYEKL. The CDR3 DNA reads TGCGCCAGCAGCCGAACTGGGACGGCGGTAGATACGCAGTATTTT. This encodes CASSRTGTAVDTQYF.

This clonotype was seen more than once but under ten times. The chain couples TRBV29-1 to TRBJ2-1, with a possible D match to TRBD2 (6 bases). The CDR3 spans 15 residues. The V end was cut by 6 bases, the J end by 4 bases, with 19 bases between. From germline, CDR1 is SQVTM and CDR2 ANQGSEA. CDR3 residues: CSVTTPGASYNEQFF. CDR3 coding DNA: TGCAGCGTGACCACACCGGGAGCAAGTTACAATGAGCAGTTCTTC.

V and J are TRBV12-3 or TRBV12-4 and TRBJ2-1; D may correspond to TRBD1 or TRBD2 (6 bases each). V was cut by 3 bases and J by 9 bases, with 18 bases left in between. The CDR3 loop spans 15 amino acids. CDR3 DNA sequence: TGTGCCAGCAGTTTGAGGGGGACTCCGGTGGGTGAGCAGTTCTTC. It yields the protein CASSLRGTPVGEQFF.

In the case of this clonotype: Germline and junction disagree at one end, which may indicate a read error. The chain uses TRBV27 and TRBJ1-6; no reliable D call. The CDR3 is 12 residues long. CDR1 and CDR2 from the germline V gene are MNHEY and SMNVEV (reference sequence). The CDR3 nucleotides are TGTGCCGGCAGCTTTGTGAATTCACCCCTCCACTTT. Protein product: CAGSFVNSPLHF.

This clonotype was seen ten or more times. The V and J genes are TRBV20-1 and TRBJ1-2; D not resolved. The germline CDR1 and CDR2 sequences are DFQATT and SNEGSKA (reference sequence). The CDR3 covers 17 residues. Trimming stripped 0 bases from V and 0 bases from J, with 17 bases between. As DNA, the CDR3 is TGCAGTGCTAGAGATCCCCCGACGACTGACACTAACTATGGCTACACCTTC. Its protein is CSARDPPTTDTNYGYTF.

This clonotype was detected a few times. The chain combines TRBV7-9 with TRBJ1-4, with D perhaps TRBD1 (6 bases). Trimming took 5 bases from V and 8 from J, leaving 15 bases between them. CDR3 length: 14 amino acids. Germline CDR1 SEHNR, CDR2 FQNEAQ (reference sequence). DNA of the CDR3: TGTGCCAGCAGCGAACAGGGTCTTTTCGAAAAACTGTTTTTT. Translated, it gives CASSEQGLFEKLFF.

There are many counts of this clonotype. This chain joins TRBV27 and TRBJ2-3; TRBD1 agrees at 7 bases. With 4 bases clipped from V and 4 bases from J, the junction kept 8 bases outside the gene matches. This CDR3 is 15 amino acids long. Germline CDR1 is MNHEY and CDR2 is SMNVEV (reference sequence). Here the CDR3 reads CASSSTGWGPDTQYF. The CDR3 region has the DNA TGTGCCAGCAGTTCGACAGGGTGGGGGCCAGATACGCAGTATTTT.

This clonotype showed up just once. The J gene is TRBJ1-2, the V gene TRBV27, with TRBD1 matching 7 bases. The length of the CDR3 is 15 residues. With V trimmed by 5 bases and J by 6 bases, 12 bases remained unmatched. CDR1 MNHEY and CDR2 SMNVEV come from the germline V gene (reference sequence). CDR3 sequence: CASSGHRDSLDGYTF. In DNA form, the CDR3 reads TGTGCCAGCAGTGGACACCGGGACAGCCTCGATGGCTACACCTTC.

This clonotype was seen ten or more times. The rearrangement uses TRBV7-9 and TRBJ2-7; maybe TRBD2 (5 bases). The length of the CDR3 is 13 residues. Trimming removed 5 bases from V and 7 bases from J, with 15 bases in between. CDR1 and CDR2 (germline): SEHNR, FQNEAQ (reference sequence). The CDR3 protein is CASSNGRPGEQYF. The CDR3 DNA sequence: TGTGCCAGCAGCAATGGACGGCCGGGAGAGCAGTACTTC.

At least ten counts were recorded for this clonotype. V gene TRBV5-1 combines with J gene TRBJ1-1, with D hard to call. The CDR3 totals 14 residues. V was cut by 7 bases and J by 6 bases, with 19 bases left in between. CDR1 is SGHRS and CDR2 is YFSETQ in the germline V gene. For the CDR3, the DNA is TGCGCCAGCTCCAAAACCCCACCGTCTCCTGAAGCTTTCTTT. As protein: CASSKTPPSPEAFF. The full variable domain, in which reference TRBV5-1 and TRBJ1-1 provide the parts outside the CDR3, is KAGVTQTPRYLIKTRGQQVTLSCSPISGHRSVSWYQQTPGQGLQFLFEYFSETQRNKGNFPGRFSGRQFSNSRSEMNVSTLELGDSALYLCASSKTPPSPEAFFGQGTRLTVV.

Written as DNA, the CDR3 is TGCGCCAGCAGCCAAGAGACACCGGGACAAGGTGAAAAACTGTTTTTT. Protein: CASSQETPGQGEKLFF. This chain uses TRBV4-3 with TRBJ1-4; D might be TRBD1 (6 bases). This CDR3 region has 16 residues. In germline, CDR1 is LGHNA, CDR2 YSLEER. Deletions cut 0 bases from V and 7 bases from J, with 15 bases between.

The V and J genes are TRBV9 and TRBJ2-3; 13 bases are a match to TRBD2. The germline V gene has CDR1 SGDLS and CDR2 YYNGEE. The CDR3 has 18 residues. Trimming cost V 2 bases and J 3 bases; bases outside gene matches: 9. DNA for the CDR3: TGTGCCAGCAGCGTGGGACTTAGACTAGCGGGAGGAACAGATACGCAGTATTTT. It codes for CASSVGLRLAGGTDTQYF.